A single sample is the source of the 14 T cell receptor beta chains below, sequenced in a study of cytomegalovirus exposure and HLA in healthy donors. The method was immunoSEQ multiplex PCR; TCRdb's version includes in-frame clones alone and lacks a portion of them. The repertoire includes some 160,000 clones, roughly nine tenths of them detected once, and 0.69% sits in the top ten. The sample was PBMCs. Receptor source: a man between 18 and 35 years old in good health and CMV-seronegative.

Written as DNA, the CDR3 is TGTGCCAGCAGCTTTAATAGCGGGATAGCGACCCAGTACTTC. Translation: CASSFNSGIATQYF. The genes are TRBV7-6 and TRBJ2-5, with 8 bases that match TRBD2. With V trimmed by 3 bases and J by 7 bases, 7 bases remained unmatched. The CDR3 loop spans 14 amino acids. Germline CDR1 SGHVS, CDR2 FNYEAQ.

The chain is built from TRBV2 and TRBJ2-7; a possible D gene is TRBD1 (5 bases). With 2 bases removed from V and 3 bases from J, the gap between germline ends came to 17 bases. The CDR3 spans 16 residues. The germline V gene has CDR1 SNHLY and CDR2 FYNNEI. As DNA, the CDR3 is TGTGCCAGCAGTGAACCCCCGGGCAGGGAAAACTACGAGCAGTACTTC. Protein product: CASSEPPGRENYEQYF. Full variable domain (remainder filled in from reference TRBV2 and TRBJ2-7): EPEVTQTPSHQVTQMGQEVILRCVPISNHLYFYWYRQILGQKVEFLVSFYNNEISEKSEIFDDQFSVERPDGSNFTLKIRSTKLEDSAMYFCASSEPPGRENYEQYFGPGTRLTVT.

This chain uses TRBV19 with TRBJ2-1, with 7 positions matching TRBD2. V was clipped by 5 bases and J by 10 bases; unmatched bases: 5. The CDR3 spans 12 residues. CDR1 and CDR2 (germline): LNHDA, SQIVND (reference sequence). For the CDR3, the DNA is TGTGCCAGTAGTGGCGGGGGAGGAGAGCAGTTCTTC. Its protein is CASSGGGGEQFF.

The J gene is TRBJ2-3, the V gene TRBV18, with 10 bases that match TRBD1. J lost 6 bases, V lost 1 base, and 4 bases had no gene match. From germline, CDR1 is KGHSH and CDR2 LQKENI. CDR3 size: 15 residues. CDR3 sequence reads: CASSPLGTGVDTQYF. The CDR3 region has the DNA TGTGCCAGCTCACCACTGGGGACAGGGGTTGATACGCAGTATTTT.

The V and J genes are TRBV5-4 and TRBJ2-5; TRBD2 might be the D (7 bases). CDR1 and CDR2 from the germline V gene are SGHNT and YYREEE (reference sequence). This CDR3 comprises 18 residues. The ends were cut back, 5 bases at V and 4 bases at J, with 27 bases in the middle. The CDR3 region is CASRPLPSAGAGAETQYF. In nucleotides, the CDR3 is TGTGCCAGCAGACCTCTGCCTAGCGCGGGGGCGGGGGCAGAGACCCAGTACTTC.

This clone has a single count. The chain joins TRBV12-5 to TRBJ2-1; 11 positions agree with TRBD1. In germline, CDR1 is LGHNT, CDR2 FRNRAP. The CDR3 is made up of 17 amino acids. V shed 4 bases and J 7 bases; nucleotides not matched to a gene: 12. The CDR3 here is CASGSDRDRGWLNEQFF. The CDR3 coding sequence is TGTGCTAGTGGTTCTGACCGGGACAGGGGGTGGTTGAATGAGCAGTTCTTC. Variable domain in full (rest from reference TRBV12-5 and TRBJ2-1): DARVTQTPRHKVTEMGQEVTMRCQPILGHNTVFWYRQTMMQGLELLAYFRNRAPLDDSGMPKDRFSAEMPDATLATLKIQPSEPRDSAVYFCASGSDRDRGWLNEQFFGPGTRLTVL.

The chain employs TRBV5-5 and TRBJ2-5; D is possibly TRBD1 (6 bases). Germline CDR1 is SGHKS and CDR2 is YYEKEE (reference sequence). Between the trimmed V and J ends, which lost 3 bases and 5 bases, there was a span of 11 bases. This CDR3 contains 13 residues. CDR3 coding DNA: TGTGCCAGCAGCTGGAACAGGGCGGAGACCCAGTACTTC. Translated, it gives CASSWNRAETQYF.

This clone was counted once. J is TRBJ2-2 and V is TRBV9; D is perhaps TRBD1 (5 bases). CDR1 is SGDLS and CDR2 is YYNGEE in the germline V gene. This CDR3 has 15 amino acids. V was clipped by 2 bases and J by 1 base, with 9 bases between them. The CDR3, as DNA: TGTGCCAGCAGCGTGTCAGGACAGAACACCGGGGAGCTGTTTTTT. Protein sequence: CASSVSGQNTGELFF.

The chain employs TRBV6-5 and TRBJ1-2; tentatively, D is TRBD1 (5 bases). CDR1 is MNHEY, CDR2 SVGAGI, per germline. V was pared by 7 bases and J by 6 bases, with 15 bases between. The CDR3 has 13 amino acids. The CDR3 region is CASNRYAGDGYTF. CDR3 DNA sequence: TGTGCCAGCAATCGCTACGCGGGGGATGGCTACACCTTC.

The chain carries TRBV19 and TRBJ1-4; 7 nucleotides agree with TRBD1. This CDR3 is built from 15 residues. V lost 6 bases, J lost 8 bases, and 12 bases stayed unmatched. Germline assignment: CDR1 LNHDA and CDR2 SQIVND (reference sequence). The CDR3 here is CASSRAGTAAEKLFF. The CDR3 DNA sequence: TGTGCCAGTAGCCGGGCCGGGACAGCGGCCGAAAAACTGTTTTTT.

This chain joins TRBV5-1 and TRBJ1-1, with 8 bases that match TRBD1. V was clipped by 2 bases and J by 11 bases; unmatched bases: 11. This CDR3 comprises 14 residues. Germline V CDR1 and CDR2: SGHRS, YFSETQ. CDR3 protein: CASSLIGQGNSAFF. Here the CDR3 DNA reads TGCGCCAGCAGCTTAATCGGACAGGGTAATTCGGCTTTCTTT.

The chain couples TRBV27 to TRBJ1-1; a possible D gene is TRBD1 (5 bases). With 5 bases removed from V and 0 bases from J, the gap between germline ends came to 19 bases. The CDR3 covers 17 residues. From germline, CDR1 is MNHEY and CDR2 SMNVEV (reference sequence). Written as DNA, the CDR3 is TGTGCCAGCAGTCCCCCATTAGGGGCTACCATGAACACTGAAGCTTTCTTT. Protein product: CASSPPLGATMNTEAFF.

The gene calls are TRBV6-1 and TRBJ2-7; 11 bases agree with TRBD1. Trimming at V came to 6 bases and at J to 2 bases, leaving 6 bases not matched to a gene. CDR1 and CDR2 from the germline V gene are MNHNS and SASEGT. The CDR3 loop spans 15 amino acids. This CDR3 reads CASSRGTGGTYEQYF. For the CDR3, the DNA is TGTGCCAGCAGCAGGGGGACAGGGGGGACCTACGAGCAGTACTTC.

V usage is TRBV5-5 and J usage is TRBJ1-6; the D gene is possibly TRBD1 (5 bases). Between the trimmed V and J ends, which lost 2 bases and 7 bases, there was a span of 10 bases. The CDR3 is made up of 14 amino acids. In germline, CDR1 is SGHKS, CDR2 YYEKEE (reference sequence). As DNA, the CDR3 is TGTGCCAGCAGCTTCCCCGGGGGGAATTCACCCCTCCACTTT. Protein: CASSFPGGNSPLHF.